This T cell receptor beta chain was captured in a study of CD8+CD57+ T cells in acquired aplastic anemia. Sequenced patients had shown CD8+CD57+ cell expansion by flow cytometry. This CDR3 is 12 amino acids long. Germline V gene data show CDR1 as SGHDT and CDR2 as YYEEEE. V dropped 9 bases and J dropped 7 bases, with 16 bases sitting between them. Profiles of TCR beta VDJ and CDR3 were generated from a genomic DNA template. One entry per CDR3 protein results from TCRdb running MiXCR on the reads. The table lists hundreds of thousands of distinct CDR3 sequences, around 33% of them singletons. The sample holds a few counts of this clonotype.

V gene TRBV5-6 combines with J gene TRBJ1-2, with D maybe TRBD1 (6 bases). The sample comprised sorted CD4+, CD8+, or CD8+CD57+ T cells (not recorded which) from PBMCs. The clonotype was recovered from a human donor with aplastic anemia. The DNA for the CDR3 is TGTGCCACCTATCGAGGGGGGGCTGGCTACACCTTC. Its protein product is CATYRGGAGYTF. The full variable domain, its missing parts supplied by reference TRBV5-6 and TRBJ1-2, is DAGVTQSPTHLIKTRGQQVTLRCSPKSGHDTVSWYQQALGQGPQFIFQYYEEEERQRGNFPDRFSGHQFPNYSSELNVNALLLGDSALYLCATYRGGAGYTFGSGTRLTVV.